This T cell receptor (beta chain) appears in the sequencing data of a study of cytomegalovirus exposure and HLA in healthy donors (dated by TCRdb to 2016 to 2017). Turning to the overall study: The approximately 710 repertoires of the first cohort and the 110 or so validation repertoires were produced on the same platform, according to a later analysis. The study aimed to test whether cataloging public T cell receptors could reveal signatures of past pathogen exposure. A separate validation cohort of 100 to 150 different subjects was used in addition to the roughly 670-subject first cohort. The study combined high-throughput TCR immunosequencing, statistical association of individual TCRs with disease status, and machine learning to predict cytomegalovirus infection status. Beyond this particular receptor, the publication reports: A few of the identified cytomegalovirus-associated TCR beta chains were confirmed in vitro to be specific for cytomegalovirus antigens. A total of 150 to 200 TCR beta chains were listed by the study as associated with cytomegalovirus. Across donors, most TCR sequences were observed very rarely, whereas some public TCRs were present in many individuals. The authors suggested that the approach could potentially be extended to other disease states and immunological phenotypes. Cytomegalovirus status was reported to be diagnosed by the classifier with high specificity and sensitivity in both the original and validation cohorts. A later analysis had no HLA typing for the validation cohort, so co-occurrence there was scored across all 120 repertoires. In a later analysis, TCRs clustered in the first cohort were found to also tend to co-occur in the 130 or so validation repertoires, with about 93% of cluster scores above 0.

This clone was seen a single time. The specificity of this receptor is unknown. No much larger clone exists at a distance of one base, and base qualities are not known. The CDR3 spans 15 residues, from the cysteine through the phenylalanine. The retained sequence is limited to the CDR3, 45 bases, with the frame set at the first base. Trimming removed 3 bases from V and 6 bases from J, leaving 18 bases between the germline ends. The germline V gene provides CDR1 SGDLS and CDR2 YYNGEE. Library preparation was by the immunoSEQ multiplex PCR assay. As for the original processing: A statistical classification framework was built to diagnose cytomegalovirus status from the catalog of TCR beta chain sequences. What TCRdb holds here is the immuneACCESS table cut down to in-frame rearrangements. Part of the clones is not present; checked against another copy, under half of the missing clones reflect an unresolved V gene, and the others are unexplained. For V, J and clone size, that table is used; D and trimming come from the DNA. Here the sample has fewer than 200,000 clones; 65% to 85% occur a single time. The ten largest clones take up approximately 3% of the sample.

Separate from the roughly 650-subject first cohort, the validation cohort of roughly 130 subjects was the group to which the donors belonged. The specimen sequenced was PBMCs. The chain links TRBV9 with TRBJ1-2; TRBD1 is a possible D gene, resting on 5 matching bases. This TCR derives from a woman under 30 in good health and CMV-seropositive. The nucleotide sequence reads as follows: TGTGCCAGCAGCGAATCGGCAGGGCTGCAGGATGGCTACACCTTC. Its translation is CASSESAGLQDGYTF.